A selection of T cell receptor beta chains follows, all from one sample in a study of T cells in Graves' hyperthyroidism and ophthalmopathy. TCRdb passed the multiplex PCR reads through MiXCR, listing each CDR3 protein once. The repertoire consists of a few hundred thousand distinct CDR3 sequences, with about 43% occurring once and the leading ten covering about 7.8%. Sequencing was done on a sample of peripheral blood or thyroid tissue (not recorded which). The receptors derive from a woman under 30 with Graves' hyperthyroidism. Each CDR3 is given with its conserved first and last residue. The D gene is left open where the match is weak. Expanded clones get a size class; other rows say once, few or many, or leave the size out.

D gene	clone size	V gene	J gene	CDR3 protein	CDR3 DNA
.	few	TRBV18	TRBJ2-7	CASSPPVVSEQYF	TGTGCCAGCTCACCACCGGTGGTCAGCGAGCAGTACTTC
.	many	TRBV2	TRBJ1-2	CASRTEQGYGYTF	TGTGCCAGCCGAACTGAACAGGGCTATGGCTACACCTTC
.	many	TRBV6-5	TRBJ1-5	CASRPPTDQPQHF	TGTGCCAGCAGACCACCTACGGATCAGCCCCAGCATTTT
.	.	TRBV29-1	TRBJ2-7	CSLGPGLGAKEYF	TGCAGCCTCGGTCCGGGACTCGGGGCGAAGGAGTACTTC
.	.	TRBV7-2	TRBJ2-3	CASGPVGGEDTQYF	TGTGCCAGCGGCCCTGTAGGGGGGGAAGATACGCAGTATTTT
TRBD2	many	TRBV20-1	TRBJ2-5	CSARDGAGGPLETQYF	TGCAGTGCTAGAGATGGGGCGGGAGGGCCCCTTGAGACCCAGTACTTC
.	many	TRBV2	TRBJ1-2	CASLGSGYTF	TGTGCCAGCCTAGGGTCTGGCTACACCTTC
TRBD2	many	TRBV19	TRBJ2-5	CASSILGRALETQYF	TGTGCCAGTAGTATTCTCGGGAGGGCCCTCGAGACCCAGTACTTC
TRBD1	many	TRBV6-5	TRBJ2-7	CASSIKSQGASEQYF	TGTGCCAGCAGCATCAAGTCACAGGGGGCGTCCGAGCAGTACTTC
.	many	TRBV29-1	TRBJ1-1	CSVVDSNTEAFF	TGCAGCGTTGTTGACAGCAACACTGAAGCTTTCTTT
.	many	TRBV2	TRBJ1-5	CASSGLTTGNQPQHF	TGTGCCAGCAGTGGGCTGACAACAGGCAATCAGCCCCAGCATTTT
TRBD2	.	TRBV27	TRBJ2-5	CASSPAGLAGGAETQYF	TGTGCCAGCAGCCCTGCCGGACTAGCGGGAGGGGCAGAGACCCAGTACTTC
TRBD2	many	TRBV7-9	TRBJ2-7	CASSFLTGGPNEQYF	TGTGCCAGCAGCTTTCTGACGGGAGGGCCTAACGAGCAGTACTTC
.	many	TRBV10-3	TRBJ2-7	CAISVGGQGPYEQYF	TGTGCCATCAGTGTGGGGGGTCAGGGACCTTACGAGCAGTACTTC
TRBD1	.	TRBV7-6	TRBJ2-5	CASSPLTGGGSQETQYF	TGCGCCAGCAGCCCCTTGACAGGGGGGGGTTCCCAAGAGACCCAGTACTTC
.	.	TRBV29-1	TRBJ2-7	CSVAGRDGTAAGYEQYF	TGCAGCGTCGCGGGGAGGGACGGGACAGCAGCGGGGTACGAGCAGTACTTC
TRBD1	many	TRBV2	TRBJ2-2	CAGRQGGTGELFF	TGTGCCGGTCGACAGGGTGGTACCGGGGAGCTGTTTTTT
.	.	TRBV7-9	TRBJ1-2	CASSLINLSGYTF	TGCGCCAGCAGTCTCATTAACCTGAGCGGCTACACCTTC
.	.	TRBV20-1	TRBJ1-4	CSAPGLVGFDEKLFF	TGCAGTGCCCCAGGGCTAGTGGGGTTCGATGAAAAACTGTTTTTT
.	many	TRBV11-2	TRBJ2-2	CASTLKIVGELFF	TGTGCCAGCACTTTGAAGATAGTCGGGGAGCTGTTTTTT
TRBD1	few	TRBV29-1	TRBJ1-1	CSQVTGMNTEAFF	TGCAGCCAAGTGACAGGGATGAACACTGAAGCTTTCTTT
.	few	TRBV25-1	TRBJ2-7	CASRGQEVYEQYF	TGTGCCAGCAGGGGTCAGGAGGTCTACGAGCAGTACTTC
.	.	TRBV3-1	TRBJ1-4	CASSQDGARNEKLFF	TGTGCCAGCAGCCAAGATGGGGCCCGTAATGAAAAACTGTTTTTT
TRBD1	.	TRBV19	TRBJ2-2	CASSMQGEFGELFF	TGTGCCAGTAGTATGCAGGGGGAATTCGGGGAGCTGTTTTTT